The clone carrying this TCR beta chain was counted a few times. There are 13 residues in the CDR3. This sample is part of a study of blood T cell repertoires in COVID-19. Repertoires were generated with immunoSEQ multiplex PCR, while TCRdb's copy carries only in-frame clones and drops some. Among roughly 230,000 clones, roughly 80% were seen once, and the ten largest hold approximately 8.7%. The receptor's source is a woman at least 80 years old with acute or convalescent COVID-19. The chain links TRBV21-1 to TRBJ2-5; the table's TRBD2 call for D was not verified on the DNA. TRBV21-1 is a pseudogene segment. Sequenced input: peripheral blood. CDR3 loop: CASTEGGVGAQYF. The CDR3 nucleotides are TGTGCCAGCACCGAAGGGGGGGTCGGGGCCCAGTACTTC.